This T cell receptor (beta chain) was identified in a study of shared clonotypes between healthy human individuals. The study ran the assay at deep level. In the original analysis: Without quality scores, immunoSEQ junctional reads could not be filtered like full-length reads. This table comes from immunoSEQ multiplex PCR, and its TCRdb copy is limited to in-frame clones, with some not included. The DNA gave D and trimming, while V, J and clone size come from that table. The sample holds some 490,000 clones, roughly 80% seen once. This CDR3 is built from 16 residues. J gave up 1 base and V 4 bases, and 6 bases lay outside the gene matches. Per the germline V gene, CDR1 is MNHEY and CDR2 is SMNVEV (reference sequence).

The V gene is TRBV27, the J gene TRBJ2-3; 9 nucleotides align to TRBD2. Sequencing was performed on PBMCs. The clonotype was recovered from a woman between 35 and 50 years old in good health. Some clones in this sample may be carry-over from other donors' samples. CDR3 in amino acids: CASSSWTSDRTDTQYF. Here the CDR3 DNA reads TGTGCCAGCAGTTCCTGGACTAGCGATCGCACAGATACGCAGTATTTT.